This TCR beta chain was sequenced during a study of T cells in narcolepsy. Looking at the study overall: Donors had narcolepsy type 1 or type 2, or were healthy controls.

Study findings and constraints: Autoreactive HCRT-specific and TRIB2-specific clonotypes were marked in same-patient CSF-versus-blood CD4+ comparisons. Reportedly, autoreactive clonotypes were serially detected in patients' blood but not controls'.

V lost 8 bases and J lost 3, with 11 bases in between. Germline loops: CDR1 SNHLY, CDR2 FYNNEI. The CDR3 extends over 12 amino acids. Turning to this clone: Its matching antigen is unknown.

Profiled with immunoSEQ multiplex PCR; TCRdb holds only in-frame clones, not every one. The table lists about 24,000 clones, approximately 85% of them singletons, with 1.3% in the top ten. This clonotype was sampled from a human donor with narcolepsy. Material: CD45RA- memory CD4+ T cells from PBMCs. The chain is built from TRBV2 and TRBJ2-7, with D possibly TRBD1 on 6 matching bases. CDR3 region: CASGQGSYEQYF. The CDR3 coding sequence is TGTGCCAGCGGGCAGGGGAGCTACGAGCAGTACTTC.